The 14 T cell receptor beta chains reported below all come from one sample, sequenced in a study of blood T cell repertoires in COVID-19 (dated by TCRdb to between 2020 and 2021). Library construction relied on the immunoSEQ multiplex PCR assay. Held by TCRdb, this immuneACCESS table contains in-frame sequences only and omits some clones. Under half of the omission traces to an unresolved V gene where checked; the cause of the rest is unknown. This sample gives roughly 230,000 clones in total; roughly 90% of them show up just once. The ten largest clones represent 1.5% to 2% of the sample. Sequenced: peripheral blood. These receptors came from a man between 65 and 80 years old with acute or convalescent COVID-19.

The chain combines TRBV5-5 with TRBJ2-3; 10 bases map to TRBD2. With 0 bases clipped from V and 2 bases from J, the junction kept 9 bases outside the gene matches. Germline V CDR1 and CDR2: SGHKS, YYEKEE (reference sequence). The CDR3 loop spans 18 amino acids. CDR3 residues: CASSLAILAGYSTDTQYF. CDR3 DNA sequence: TGTGCCAGCAGCTTGGCCATACTAGCGGGATATTCCACAGATACGCAGTATTTT.

The chain uses TRBV5-1 and TRBJ2-2; 8 nucleotides agree with TRBD1. The V and J ends lost 4 bases and 7 bases, in that order; junction bases with no gene match: 12. Germline loops: CDR1 SGHRS, CDR2 YFSETQ. The CDR3 consists of 16 residues. The CDR3 here is CASSVTQGAHGGELFF. The CDR3 DNA reads as TGCGCCAGCAGCGTGACCCAGGGGGCGCATGGCGGGGAGCTGTTTTTT.

The DNA of the CDR3 is TGTGCTAGTGTCCTACAGGGATTCGCCGGGGAGCTGTTTTTT. Protein: CASVLQGFAGELFF. This rearrangement joins TRBV12-5 to TRBJ2-2, with TRBD1 as a possible D gene (6 bases). The germline V and J ends were trimmed by 7 bases and 6 bases, with 15 bases remaining between them. The germline V gene encodes CDR1 LGHNT and CDR2 FRNRAP. This CDR3 is 14 amino acids long.

CDR3 sequence: CAWSVSNSNLNQPQHF. The CDR3 DNA is TGTGCCTGGAGTGTATCTAACTCAAACCTCAATCAGCCCCAGCATTTT. This rearrangement joins TRBV30 to TRBJ1-5; D is unresolved. The CDR3 runs 16 residues. V lost 0 bases to trimming and J lost 3 bases, with 15 bases between them. CDR1 and CDR2 (germline): GTSNPN, SVGIG (reference sequence).

This clone came up a few times. The genes are TRBV18 and TRBJ1-1; D unresolved. Per germline, CDR1 KGHSH and CDR2 LQKENI. The CDR3 length is 18 residues. Between the trimmed V and J ends, which lost 3 bases and 0 bases, there was a span of 20 bases. This CDR3 reads CASSPTGESARMNTEAFF. The CDR3 DNA is TGTGCCAGCTCACCTACGGGTGAGAGCGCGAGGATGAACACTGAAGCTTTCTTT.

The chain has TRBV24-1 and TRBJ1-2; D might be TRBD1 (6 bases). Germline CDR1 and CDR2: KGHDR and SFDVKD. The CDR3 covers 13 residues. V lost 0 bases and J lost 7, with 8 bases in between. For the CDR3, the DNA is TGTGCCACCAGTGATTTGATAGGGGGTGGCTACACCTTC. As protein: CATSDLIGGGYTF.

The V call is TRBV9, the J call TRBJ1-2, with D possibly matching TRBD1 (5 bases). This CDR3 has 14 residues. The ends were cut back, 4 bases at V and 0 bases at J, with 10 bases in the middle. Germline CDR1 reads SGDLS; CDR2 reads YYNGEE. The CDR3 spells CASSTDRSNYGYTF. CDR3 coding DNA: TGTGCCAGCAGCACAGACAGATCTAACTATGGCTACACCTTC.

The chain is built from TRBV27 and TRBJ2-7, with 9 bases aligning to TRBD1. The CDR3 length is 15 residues. J was trimmed by 6 bases and V by 3 bases; bases with no gene match: 9. Germline-derived CDR1 and CDR2 are MNHEY and SMNVEV (reference sequence). The CDR3 protein is CASSLYRDRDSEQYF. In nucleotides, the CDR3 is TGTGCCAGCAGTTTGTACCGGGACAGGGACTCCGAGCAGTACTTC.

V gene TRBV28 combines with J gene TRBJ1-6, with 7 nucleotides matching TRBD1. The germline CDR1 and CDR2 sequences are MDHEN and SYDVKM. V shed 7 bases, J shed 5 bases, and the junction held 8 bases outside the gene matches. The CDR3 spans 15 residues. CDR3 region: CASTSSTGNNSPLHF. Written as DNA, the CDR3 is TGTGCCAGCACCTCGTCGACAGGGAATAATTCACCCCTCCACTTT.

This clone was seen a single time. The V gene is TRBV28, the J gene TRBJ1-5, with D maybe TRBD1 (6 bases). The germline gives CDR1 MDHEN, CDR2 SYDVKM. The CDR3 is 14 amino acids. Trimming shortened V by 6 bases and J by 5 bases, and 14 bases separated the two germline ends. The chain's CDR3 is CASRISGGYQPQHF. The CDR3 coding sequence is TGTGCCAGCAGGATTAGTGGGGGCTATCAGCCCCAGCATTTT. Full variable domain (outside the CDR3, taken from reference TRBV28 and TRBJ1-5): DVKVTQSSRYLVKRTGEKVFLECVQDMDHENMFWYRQDPGLGLRLIYFSYDVKMKEKGDIPEGYSVSREKKERFSLILESASTNQTSMYLCASRISGGYQPQHFGDGTRLSIL.

The chain links TRBV14 to TRBJ2-5, with D unresolved. V dropped 4 bases and J dropped 2 bases, with 17 bases sitting between them. The CDR3 runs 16 residues. Germline V gene sequence: CDR1 SGHDN, CDR2 FVKESK. The CDR3 DNA follows: TGTGCCAGCAGCCCTCGGCGCAACAGCTATCAAGAGACCCAGTACTTC. Translation gives CASSPRRNSYQETQYF.

The chain employs TRBV4-2 and TRBJ2-5, with TRBD2 matching over 11 bases. This CDR3 has 18 residues. Germline V gene lookup returns CDR1 LGHNA and CDR2 YNFKEQ. V trimming: 0 bases; J trimming: 4 bases; junction bases outside the gene matches: 10. DNA of the CDR3: TGTGCCAGCAGCCAAGAGAGTGCATGGGGGACTAGCGGAGAGACCCAGTACTTC. Translated, it gives CASSQESAWGTSGETQYF.

The count of this clone is one. This rearrangement joins TRBV28 to TRBJ2-5; maybe TRBD1 (5 bases). Germline lookup yields CDR1 MDHEN and CDR2 SYDVKM. The V and J ends lost 5 bases and 9 bases respectively, with 16 bases between them. The length of the CDR3 is 13 residues. In DNA, the CDR3 is TGTGCCAGCAGTACCACGGACACCGGATCCCAGTACTTC. It yields the protein CASSTTDTGSQYF.

The V gene is TRBV7-2, the J gene TRBJ2-2, with TRBD2 as a possible D gene (6 bases). The ends were cut back, 7 bases at V and 8 bases at J, with 17 bases in the middle. CDR3 length: 14 amino acids. Germline CDR1 is SGHTA and CDR2 is FQGNSA. The CDR3 sequence: CASTPQEGLGELFF. The CDR3 nucleotides are TGTGCCAGCACCCCGCAGGAGGGGTTGGGGGAGCTGTTTTTT. The full variable domain, completed using reference TRBV7-2 and TRBJ2-2, is GAGVSQSPSNKVTEKGKDVELRCDPISGHTALYWYRQSLGQGLEFLIYFQGNSAPDKSGLPSDRFSAERTGGSVSTLTIQRTQQEDSAVYLCASTPQEGLGELFFGEGSRLTVL.